The entry below describes one T cell receptor beta chain. These data belong to a study of PD-1 blockade in mismatch repair-deficient tumors. Looked up from germline, CDR1 is WSHSY and CDR2 is SAAADI. V lost 8 bases to trimming and J lost 1 base, with 8 bases between them. The CDR3 length is 12 residues. Here immunoSEQ multiplex PCR was the method, and the copy in TCRdb shows in-frame clones only, minus some. This sample has about 110,000 clones, with roughly 80% found just once. J is TRBJ1-1 and V is TRBV10-2, with D uncertain. The specimen comprised peripheral blood, sampled approximately 64 weeks after starting pembrolizumab. This receptor was identified in an adult with mismatch repair-deficient cancer. CDR3 sequence (DNA): TGCGCCAGCTGTCAAGCGAACACTGAAGCTTTCTTT. It yields the protein CASCQANTEAFF.